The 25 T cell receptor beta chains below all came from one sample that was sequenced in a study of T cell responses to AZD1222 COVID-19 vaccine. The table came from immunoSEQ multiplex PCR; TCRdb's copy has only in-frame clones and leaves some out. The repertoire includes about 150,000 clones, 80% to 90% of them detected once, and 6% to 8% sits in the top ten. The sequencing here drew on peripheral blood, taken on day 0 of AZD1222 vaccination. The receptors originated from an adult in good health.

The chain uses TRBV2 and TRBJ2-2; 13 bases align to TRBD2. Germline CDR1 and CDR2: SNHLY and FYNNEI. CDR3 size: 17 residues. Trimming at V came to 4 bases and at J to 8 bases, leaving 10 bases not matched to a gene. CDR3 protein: CASSAPTSGGALGELFF. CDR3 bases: TGTGCCAGCAGTGCCCCCACTAGCGGGGGGGCGCTTGGGGAGCTGTTTTTT. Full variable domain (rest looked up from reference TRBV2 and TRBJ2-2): EPEVTQTPSHQVTQMGQEVILRCVPISNHLYFYWYRQILGQKVEFLVSFYNNEISEKSEIFDDQFSVERPDGSNFTLKIRSTKLEDSAMYFCASSAPTSGGALGELFFGEGSRLTVL.

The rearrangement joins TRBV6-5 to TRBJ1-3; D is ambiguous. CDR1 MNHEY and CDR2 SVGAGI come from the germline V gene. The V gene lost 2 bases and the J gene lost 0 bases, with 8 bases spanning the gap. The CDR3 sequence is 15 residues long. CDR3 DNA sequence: TGTGCCAGCAGTTACAGGGTTCACTCTGGAAACACCATATATTTT. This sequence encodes CASSYRVHSGNTIYF.

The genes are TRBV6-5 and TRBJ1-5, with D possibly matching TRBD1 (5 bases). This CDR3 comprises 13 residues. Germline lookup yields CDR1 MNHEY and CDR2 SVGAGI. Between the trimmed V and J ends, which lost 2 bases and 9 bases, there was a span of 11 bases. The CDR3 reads CASSYRDRGPQHF. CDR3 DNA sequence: TGTGCCAGCAGTTACAGGGACCGGGGGCCCCAGCATTTT.

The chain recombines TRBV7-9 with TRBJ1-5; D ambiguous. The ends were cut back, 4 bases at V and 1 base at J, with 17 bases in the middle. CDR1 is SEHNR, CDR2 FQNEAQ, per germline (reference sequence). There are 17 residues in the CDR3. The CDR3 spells CASSSQALTASNQPQHF. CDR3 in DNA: TGTGCCAGCAGCTCCCAAGCGCTAACAGCAAGCAATCAGCCCCAGCATTTT.

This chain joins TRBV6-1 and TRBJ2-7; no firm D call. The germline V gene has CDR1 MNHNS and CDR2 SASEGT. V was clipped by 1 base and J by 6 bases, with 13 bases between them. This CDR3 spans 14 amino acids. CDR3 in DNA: TGTGCCAGCAGTGAAGTGGCACCAACAGCCGAGCAGTACTTC. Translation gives CASSEVAPTAEQYF.

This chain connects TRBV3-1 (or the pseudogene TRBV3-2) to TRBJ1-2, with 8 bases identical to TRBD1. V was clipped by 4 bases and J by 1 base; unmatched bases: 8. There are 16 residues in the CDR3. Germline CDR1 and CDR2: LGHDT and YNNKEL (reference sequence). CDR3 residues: CASSLARTGINYGYTF. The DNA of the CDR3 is TGTGCCAGCAGCCTAGCCCGGACAGGGATTAACTATGGCTACACCTTC.

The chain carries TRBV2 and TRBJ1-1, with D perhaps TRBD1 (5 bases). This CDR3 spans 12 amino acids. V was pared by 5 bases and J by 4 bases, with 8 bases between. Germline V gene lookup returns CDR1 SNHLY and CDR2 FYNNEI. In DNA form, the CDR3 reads TGTGCCAGCAGTATAACAGGCACTGAAGCTTTCTTT. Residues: CASSITGTEAFF.

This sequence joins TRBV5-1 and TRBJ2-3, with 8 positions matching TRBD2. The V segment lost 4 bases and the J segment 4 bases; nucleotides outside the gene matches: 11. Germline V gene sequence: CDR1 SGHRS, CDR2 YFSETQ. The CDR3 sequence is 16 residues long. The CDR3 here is CASSQGLAGFSDTQYF. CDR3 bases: TGCGCCAGCAGCCAAGGGTTAGCGGGGTTTTCAGATACGCAGTATTTT.

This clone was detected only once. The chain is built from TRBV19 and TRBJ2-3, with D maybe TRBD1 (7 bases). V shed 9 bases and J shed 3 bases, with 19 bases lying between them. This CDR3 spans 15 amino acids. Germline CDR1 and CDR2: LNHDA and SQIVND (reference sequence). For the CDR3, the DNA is TGTGCCAGCGGAGGGCCTGGACAGGCTACAGATACGCAGTATTTT. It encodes CASGGPGQATDTQYF.

The CDR3: CASRPYPDRGVEQYV. DNA for the CDR3: TGTGCAAGTCGCCCTTACCCGGACAGGGGGGTCGAGCAGTACGTC. The chain links TRBV12-2 to TRBJ2-7; no check of the table's D call, TRBD1, against the DNA was made. TRBV12-2 is given as a pseudogene. The CDR3 contains 15 residues.

This CDR3 reads CASSLSRNTIYF. The CDR3 nucleotides are TGTGCCAGCAGCTTAAGCAGAAACACCATATATTTT. The chain is built from TRBV11-1 and TRBJ1-3; D call uncertain. The CDR3 length is 12 residues. Looked up from germline, CDR1 is SGHAT and CDR2 is FQDESV (reference sequence). Trimming pared 2 bases from V and 5 bases from J, leaving 4 bases between.

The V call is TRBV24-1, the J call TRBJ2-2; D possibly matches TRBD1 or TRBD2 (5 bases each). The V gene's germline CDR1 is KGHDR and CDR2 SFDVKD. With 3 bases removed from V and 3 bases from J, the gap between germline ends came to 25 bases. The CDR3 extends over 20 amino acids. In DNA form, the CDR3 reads TGTGCCACCAGTGATCCGATTACCGGGACGGAAGGAGTCGACACCGGGGAGCTGTTTTTT. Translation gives CATSDPITGTEGVDTGELFF.

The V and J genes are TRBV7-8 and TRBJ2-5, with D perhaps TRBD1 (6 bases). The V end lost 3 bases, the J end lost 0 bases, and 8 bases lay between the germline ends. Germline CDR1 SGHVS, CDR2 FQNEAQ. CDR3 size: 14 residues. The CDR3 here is CASSLRTDQETQYF. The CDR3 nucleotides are TGTGCCAGCAGCTTGAGGACAGACCAAGAGACCCAGTACTTC.

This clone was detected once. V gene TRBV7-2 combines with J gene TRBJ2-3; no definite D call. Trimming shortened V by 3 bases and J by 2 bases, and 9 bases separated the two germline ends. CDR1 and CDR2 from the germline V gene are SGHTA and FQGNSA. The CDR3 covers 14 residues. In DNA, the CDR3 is TGTGCCAGCAGCTTCGACGGAAACACAGATACGCAGTATTTT. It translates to CASSFDGNTDTQYF. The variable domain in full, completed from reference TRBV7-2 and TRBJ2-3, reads GAGVSQSPSNKVTEKGKDVELRCDPISGHTALYWYRQSLGQGLEFLIYFQGNSAPDKSGLPSDRFSAERTGGSVSTLTIQRTQQEDSAVYLCASSFDGNTDTQYFGPGTRLTVL.

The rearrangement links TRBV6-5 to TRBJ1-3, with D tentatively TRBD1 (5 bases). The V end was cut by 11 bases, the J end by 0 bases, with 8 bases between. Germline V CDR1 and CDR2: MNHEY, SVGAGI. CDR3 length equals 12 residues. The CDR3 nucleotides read TGTGCCTCGGGGCGCTCTGGAAACACCATATATTTT. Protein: CASGRSGNTIYF.

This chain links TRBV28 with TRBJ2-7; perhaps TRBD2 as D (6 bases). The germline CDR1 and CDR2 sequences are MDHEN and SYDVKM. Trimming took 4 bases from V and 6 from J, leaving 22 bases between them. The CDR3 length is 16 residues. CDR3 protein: CASSSGPLALRGEQYF. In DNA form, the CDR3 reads TGTGCCAGCAGTTCAGGGCCTCTAGCGTTGAGGGGCGAGCAGTACTTC. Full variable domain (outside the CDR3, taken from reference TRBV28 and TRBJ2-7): DVKVTQSSRYLVKRTGEKVFLECVQDMDHENMFWYRQDPGLGLRLIYFSYDVKMKEKGDIPEGYSVSREKKERFSLILESASTNQTSMYLCASSSGPLALRGEQYFGPGTRLTVT.

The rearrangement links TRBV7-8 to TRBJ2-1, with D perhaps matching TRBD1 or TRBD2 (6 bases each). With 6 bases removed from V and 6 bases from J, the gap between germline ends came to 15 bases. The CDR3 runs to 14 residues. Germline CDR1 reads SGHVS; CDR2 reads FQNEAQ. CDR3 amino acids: CASRSPGAGNEQFF. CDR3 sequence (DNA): TGTGCCAGCAGGTCGCCGGGGGCGGGCAATGAGCAGTTCTTC.

This CDR3 is CASSPGDSGANVLTF. CDR3 DNA: TGTGCCAGCAGCCCCGGGGACTCTGGGGCCAACGTCCTGACTTTC. The chain combines TRBV6-5 with TRBJ2-6; possibly TRBD2 for D (5 bases). There are 15 residues in the CDR3. Germline loops: CDR1 MNHEY, CDR2 SVGAGI. The ends were cut back, 6 bases at V and 0 bases at J, with 9 bases in the middle.

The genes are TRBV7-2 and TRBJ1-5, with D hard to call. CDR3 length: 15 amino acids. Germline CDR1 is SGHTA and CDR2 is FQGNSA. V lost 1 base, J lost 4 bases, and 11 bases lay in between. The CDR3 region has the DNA TGTGCCAGCAGCTTAGGGTCAGGTCTTAATCAGCCCCAGCATTTT. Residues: CASSLGSGLNQPQHF.

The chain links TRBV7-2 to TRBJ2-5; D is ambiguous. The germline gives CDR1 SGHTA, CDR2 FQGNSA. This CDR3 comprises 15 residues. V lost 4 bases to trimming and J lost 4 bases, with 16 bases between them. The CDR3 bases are TGTGCCAGCAGCTGGGGAACGCAGTCCGTAGAGACCCAGTACTTC. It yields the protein CASSWGTQSVETQYF.

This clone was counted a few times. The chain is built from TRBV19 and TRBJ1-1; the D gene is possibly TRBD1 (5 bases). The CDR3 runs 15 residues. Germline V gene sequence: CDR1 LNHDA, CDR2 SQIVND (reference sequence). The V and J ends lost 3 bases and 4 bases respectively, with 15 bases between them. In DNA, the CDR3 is TGTGCCAGTAGTATGATTGGCGGGGCCAGCACTGAAGCTTTCTTT. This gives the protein CASSMIGGASTEAFF.

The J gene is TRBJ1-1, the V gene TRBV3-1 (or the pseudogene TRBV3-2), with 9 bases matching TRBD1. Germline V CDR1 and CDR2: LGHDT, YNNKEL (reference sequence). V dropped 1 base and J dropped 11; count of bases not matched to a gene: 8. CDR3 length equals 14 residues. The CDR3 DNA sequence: TGTGCCAGCAGCCAAGGGCACACAGGGGGCCTGGCTTTCTTT. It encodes CASSQGHTGGLAFF.

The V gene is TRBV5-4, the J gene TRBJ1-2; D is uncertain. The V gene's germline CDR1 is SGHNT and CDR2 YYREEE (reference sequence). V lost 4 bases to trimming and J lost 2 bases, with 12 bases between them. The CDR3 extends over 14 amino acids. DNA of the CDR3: TGTGCCAGCAGCCCCGACGTGGGAAACTATGGCTACACCTTC. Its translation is CASSPDVGNYGYTF.

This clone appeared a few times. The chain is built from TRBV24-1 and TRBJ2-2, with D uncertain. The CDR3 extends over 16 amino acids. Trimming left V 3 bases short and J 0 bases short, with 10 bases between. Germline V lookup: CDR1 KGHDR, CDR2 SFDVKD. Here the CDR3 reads CATSDPSGANTGELFF. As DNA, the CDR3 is TGTGCCACCAGTGATCCCTCGGGCGCGAACACCGGGGAGCTGTTTTTT.

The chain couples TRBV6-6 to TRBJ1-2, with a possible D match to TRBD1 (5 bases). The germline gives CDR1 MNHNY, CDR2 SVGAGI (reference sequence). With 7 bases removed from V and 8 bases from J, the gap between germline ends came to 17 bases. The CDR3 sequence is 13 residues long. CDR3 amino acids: CASTPGQGTGYTF. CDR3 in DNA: TGTGCCAGCACCCCCGGGCAGGGTACGGGCTACACCTTC.